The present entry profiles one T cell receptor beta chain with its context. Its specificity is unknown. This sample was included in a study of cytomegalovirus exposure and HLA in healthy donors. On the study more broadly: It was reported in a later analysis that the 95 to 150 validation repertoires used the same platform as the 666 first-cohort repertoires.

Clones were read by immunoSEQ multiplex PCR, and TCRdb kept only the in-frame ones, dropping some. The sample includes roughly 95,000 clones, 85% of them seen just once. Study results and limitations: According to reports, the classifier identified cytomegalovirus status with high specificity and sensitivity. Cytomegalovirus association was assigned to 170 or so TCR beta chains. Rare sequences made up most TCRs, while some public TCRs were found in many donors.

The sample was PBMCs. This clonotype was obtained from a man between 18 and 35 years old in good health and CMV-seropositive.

CDR3 in amino acids: CASRPYTGDYEQYF. The DNA for the CDR3 is TGTGCCAGCCGGCCCTACACAGGGGACTACGAGCAGTACTTC. The V call is TRBV6-1, the J call TRBJ2-7, with TRBD1 identical over 7 bases. V shed 8 bases, J shed 3 bases, and the junction held 10 bases outside the gene matches. This CDR3 region has 14 residues. Germline values: CDR1 MNHNS, CDR2 SASEGT.